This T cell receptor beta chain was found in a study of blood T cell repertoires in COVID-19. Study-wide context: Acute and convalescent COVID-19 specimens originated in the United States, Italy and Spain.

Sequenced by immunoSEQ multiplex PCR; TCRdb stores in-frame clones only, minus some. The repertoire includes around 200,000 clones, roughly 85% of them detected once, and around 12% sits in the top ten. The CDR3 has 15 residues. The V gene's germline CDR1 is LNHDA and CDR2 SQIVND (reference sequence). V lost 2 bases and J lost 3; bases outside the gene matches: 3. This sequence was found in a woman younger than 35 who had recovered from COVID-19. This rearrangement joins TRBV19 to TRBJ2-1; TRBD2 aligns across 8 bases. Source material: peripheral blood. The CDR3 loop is CASSIRLALYNEQFF. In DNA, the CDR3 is TGTGCCAGTAGTATAAGACTAGCGCTCTACAATGAGCAGTTCTTC.